Listed below are T cell receptor beta chains from one sample, sequenced in a study of shared clonotypes between healthy human individuals. The method was immunoSEQ multiplex PCR; TCRdb's version includes in-frame clones alone and lacks a portion of them. The repertoire holds around 500,000 clones, 70% to 85% seen once, with more than 10% in the top ten. Sequenced material: PBMCs. These TCRs come from a woman between 35 and 50 years old in good health. Some clones in this sample may be carry-over from other donors' samples. The CDR3 runs from the conserved cysteine through the conserved F or W. The D gene is left open where the match is weak. Part of the rows lack a size; the others show once, few, many or a class for expanded clones.

size | J | V | D | DNA | CDR3
- | TRBJ2-3 | TRBV28 | - | TGTGCCAGCAGTTTATTACAGACCACAGATACGCAGTATTTT | CASSLLQTTDTQYF
- | TRBJ1-2 | TRBV7-2 | - | TGTGCCAGCAGCCGGGACACGGTCGGTCATGGCTACACCTTC | CASSRDTVGHGYTF
- | TRBJ2-5 | TRBV6-1 | TRBD2 | TGTGCCAGCAGTGAAGGGGCGGGAGGCCCTGAGGCCCAGTACTTC | CASSEGAGGPEAQYF
- | TRBJ2-2 | TRBV5-1 | TRBD2 | TGCGCCAGCAGCCGTGAGGGACTAGCGGGAGGGCGTACCGGGGAGCTGTTTTTT | CASSREGLAGGRTGELFF
once | TRBJ2-7 | TRBV5-8 | - | TGTGCCAGCAGCTTGGGCGACAGCCGGACCGAGCAGTACTTC | CASSLGDSRTEQYF
- | TRBJ2-7 | TRBV6-1 | TRBD2 | TGTGCCAGCGGAGGACTAGCGACCTACGAGCAGTACTTC | CASGGLATYEQYF
- | TRBJ1-5 | TRBV19 | - | TGTGCCAGTAGTATAAACGGCTTCAATCAGCCCCAGCATTTT | CASSINGFNQPQHF
- | TRBJ2-7 | TRBV23-1 | TRBD1 | TGCGCCAGCAGTCAATCGCCGACGAGGACAGGGGGGTACGAGCAGTACTTC | CASSQSPTRTGGYEQYF
- | TRBJ2-1 | TRBV9 | - | TGTGCCAGCAGCGTAGGAGGGGCAGGGTGGTTCGATGAACAGTTCTTC | CASSVGGAGWFDEQFF
once | TRBJ1-4 | TRBV2 | TRBD1 | TGTGCCAGCAGCCCCGGGACAGGGGAAGGGGAAAAACTGTTTTTT | CASSPGTGEGEKLFF
- | TRBJ2-3 | TRBV15 | TRBD1 | TGTGCCACCAGCAGAGGCAGACAGGGGACAGATACGCAGTATTTT | CATSRGRQGTDTQYF
- | TRBJ1-4 | TRBV30 | - | TGTGCCTGGAGTAGAGGGACACCAGGATCTAATGAAAAACTGTTTTTT | CAWSRGTPGSNEKLFF
- | TRBJ1-5 | TRBV27 | - | TGTGCCAGCAGTCCATGGGGGGAAAGCATCAATCAGCCCCAGCATTTT | CASSPWGESINQPQHF
once | TRBJ2-7 | TRBV5-5 | TRBD2 | TGTGCCAGCAGTGCCGATTTAGGCGGGAGGGCCTACGAGCAGTACTTC | CASSADLGGRAYEQYF
- | TRBJ2-7 | TRBV9 | TRBD2 | TGTGCCAGCAGCGTGGGACTAGCCGCCTACGAGCAGTACTTC | CASSVGLAAYEQYF
- | TRBJ1-2 | TRBV6-5 | - | TGTGCCAGCAGTTACTTGTGGACCACGGTTGATGGCTACACCTTC | CASSYLWTTVDGYTF
once | TRBJ2-2 | TRBV9 | - | TGTGCCAGCAGCCTAAGGTTACACCCCGGGACCGGGGAGCTGTTTTTT | CASSLRLHPGTGELFF
few | TRBJ1-5 | TRBV10-2 | - | TGCGCCAGCAGCCCGGGACGGTATAGCAATCAGCCCCAGCATTTT | CASSPGRYSNQPQHF
- | TRBJ2-7 | TRBV11-1 | - | TGTGCCAGCAGCTTAGAGGTTGGGGGGTCCGAGCAGTACTTC | CASSLEVGGSEQYF
- | TRBJ2-5 | TRBV4-2 | TRBD2 | TGTGCCAGCAGCCAAGTAGGAGGCAGCGGGGAAGAGACCCAGTACTTC | CASSQVGGSGEETQYF
- | TRBJ2-2 | TRBV10-3 | TRBD2 | TGTGCCATCAGTGAGAATGCGGGAGGGCCGGGGGAGCTGTTTTTT | CAISENAGGPGELFF
- | TRBJ1-2 | TRBV7-9 | - | TGTGCCAGCATTGTGGACAGCTACGCTAACTATGGCTACACCTTC | CASIVDSYANYGYTF
- | TRBJ1-1 | TRBV10-2 | - | TGCGCCAGCAGTGACCCCGGGACGGTGAACACTGAAGCTTTCTTT | CASSDPGTVNTEAFF
- | TRBJ1-4 | TRBV30 | - | TGTGCCTGGCAAGGCCCTCATAATGAAAAACTGTTTTTT | CAWQGPHNEKLFF
- | TRBJ1-4 | TRBV28 | - | TGTGCCAGCAGTTTCGGGGGGTATAATGAAAAACTGTTTTTT | CASSFGGYNEKLFF
- | TRBJ2-7 | TRBV5-1 | TRBD2 | TGCGCCAGCAGCACGACTAGCGGGAGTCTAGGGCGGGTCTACGAGCAGTACTTC | CASSTTSGSLGRVYEQYF
- | TRBJ2-1 | TRBV4-2 | - | TGTGCCAGCAGCCAAGATGACGGCTCCTACAATGAGCAGTTCTTC | CASSQDDGSYNEQFF
- | TRBJ1-3 | TRBV5-6 | TRBD1 | TGTGCCAGCAGCCCAGGGACAGGGGGGTCCGGGTACACCATATATTTT | CASSPGTGGSGYTIYF